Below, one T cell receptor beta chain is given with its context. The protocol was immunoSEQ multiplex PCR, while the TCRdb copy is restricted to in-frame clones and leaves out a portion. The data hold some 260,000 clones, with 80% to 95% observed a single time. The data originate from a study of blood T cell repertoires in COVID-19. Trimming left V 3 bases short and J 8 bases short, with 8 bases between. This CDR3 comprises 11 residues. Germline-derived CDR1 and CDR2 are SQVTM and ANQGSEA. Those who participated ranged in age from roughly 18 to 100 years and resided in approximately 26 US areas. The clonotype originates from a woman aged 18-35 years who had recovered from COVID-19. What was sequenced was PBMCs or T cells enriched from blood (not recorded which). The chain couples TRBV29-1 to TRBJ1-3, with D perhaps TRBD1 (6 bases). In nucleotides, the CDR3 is TGCAGCGTTGACAGGGGAGACACCATATATTTT. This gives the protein CSVDRGDTIYF.